The 2 T cell receptor beta chains in this list originate from one sample, sequenced in a study of cytomegalovirus exposure and HLA in healthy donors. The PCR employed 60 Vbeta primers together with 13 Jbeta primers. Libraries were prepared by immunoSEQ multiplex PCR; TCRdb keeps only in-frame clonotypes and omits some of them. The sample has fewer than 250,000 clones, about 74% seen once; the top ten hold about 16%. Material: PBMCs. The receptors were sampled from a middle-aged man in good health and CMV-seronegative.

V gene TRBV13 combines with J gene TRBJ1-1; D is undetermined. Trimming removed 3 bases at V and 1 base at J, with 15 bases between. The CDR3 spans 16 residues. CDR1 and CDR2 (germline): PRHDT, FYEKMQ (reference sequence). The CDR3 sequence is CASSFPHKIPNTEAFF. For the CDR3, the DNA is TGTGCCAGCAGCTTTCCCCACAAGATACCGAACACTGAAGCTTTCTTT.

The chain joins TRBV5-1 to TRBJ2-7; 7 bases agree with TRBD1. CDR3 length: 15 amino acids. V shed 4 bases and J 0 bases; nucleotides not matched to a gene: 7. Germline V lookup: CDR1 SGHRS, CDR2 YFSETQ. CDR3 bases: TGCGCCAGCAGCCCCCGGGGACAGAGCTCCTACGAGCAGTACTTC. Translated, it gives CASSPRGQSSYEQYF.